Listed below are T cell receptor beta chains from one sample, sequenced in a study of blood T cell repertoires in COVID-19. TCRdb's table, derived via immunoSEQ multiplex PCR, lists solely in-frame clones and lacks some. The sample lists fewer than 300,000 clones; 75% to 90% were seen once. Sequenced sample: PBMCs or T cells enriched from blood (not recorded which). The receptors shown here come from a young woman who had recovered from COVID-19. Both conserved end residues are part of each CDR3. The D gene is left open where the match is weak. Clone size is shown for a subset of rows, as once, few, many or a class of expanded clone.

d_gene: -
j_gene: TRBJ1-1
v_gene: TRBV15
abundance: -
CDR3nt: TGTGCCACCAGCAGAGATACGGGGGGCGCTGGATCGGAAGCTTTCTTT
CDR3aa: CATSRDTGGAGSEAFF

d_gene: -
j_gene: TRBJ1-4
v_gene: TRBV28
abundance: once
CDR3nt: TGTGCCAGCAGTTTTCGGGCAGGGTTGAAAAAACTGTTTTTT
CDR3aa: CASSFRAGLKKLFF

d_gene: TRBD2
j_gene: TRBJ2-2
v_gene: TRBV5-1
abundance: many
CDR3nt: TGCGCCAGCAGCTTGCAAGCGGGAATCACCGGGGAGCTGTTTTTT
CDR3aa: CASSLQAGITGELFF

d_gene: TRBD1
j_gene: TRBJ1-2
v_gene: TRBV9
abundance: -
CDR3nt: TGTGCCAGCAGCGCCTTCGCAGGGGGCGCAGAGGGCTACACCTTC
CDR3aa: CASSAFAGGAEGYTF

d_gene: TRBD2
j_gene: TRBJ2-2
v_gene: TRBV25-1
abundance: once
CDR3nt: TGTGCCAGCAGTGACCCCTTCGGGGGGGCGGCCACCGGGGAGCTGTTTTTT
CDR3aa: CASSDPFGGAATGELFF

d_gene: TRBD1
j_gene: TRBJ1-2
v_gene: TRBV28
abundance: -
CDR3nt: TGTGCCAGCAGTTCACCGGGACAGAACTATGGCTACACCTTC
CDR3aa: CASSSPGQNYGYTF

d_gene: -
j_gene: TRBJ1-2
v_gene: TRBV6-5
abundance: -
CDR3nt: TGTGCCAGCAGTTCCAGGGCTTATGGCTACACCTTC
CDR3aa: CASSSRAYGYTF

d_gene: -
j_gene: TRBJ1-1
v_gene: TRBV12-2
abundance: -
CDR3nt: TGTGCAAGTCGCTTATTCACGAGTCTGGAGGCTTTCTTT
CDR3aa: CASRLFTSLEAFF

d_gene: -
j_gene: TRBJ2-2
v_gene: TRBV5-4
abundance: -
CDR3nt: TGTGCCAGCAGGCAGGGCAGAGGGGAGCTGTTTTTT
CDR3aa: CASRQGRGELFF

d_gene: -
j_gene: TRBJ2-6
v_gene: TRBV10-3
abundance: -
CDR3nt: TGTGCCATCAGTGAGGGGGGGTCTGGGGCCAACGTCCTGACTTTC
CDR3aa: CAISEGGSGANVLTF

d_gene: TRBD2
j_gene: TRBJ2-7
v_gene: TRBV7-9
abundance: -
CDR3nt: TGTGCCAGCAGCTTAGGAAGGTGGTTTGATGCGGGAGTTCCCGAGCAGTACTTC
CDR3aa: CASSLGRWFDAGVPEQYF

d_gene: -
j_gene: TRBJ2-3
v_gene: TRBV11-3
abundance: -
CDR3nt: TGTGCCAGCAGCTCCGGACTGGAACAAAGCACAGATACGCAGTATTTT
CDR3aa: CASSSGLEQSTDTQYF

d_gene: TRBD1
j_gene: TRBJ1-1
v_gene: TRBV5-4
abundance: once
CDR3nt: TGTGCCAGCAGCCCTCCTGGTGGACAGGGGGCTGTGAACACTGAAGCTTTCTTT
CDR3aa: CASSPPGGQGAVNTEAFF

d_gene: -
j_gene: TRBJ1-4
v_gene: TRBV30
abundance: -
CDR3nt: TGTGCCTGGGAACAGGGTCTGGCTAATGAAAAACTGTTTTTT
CDR3aa: CAWEQGLANEKLFF

d_gene: -
j_gene: TRBJ1-1
v_gene: TRBV12-3/TRBV12-4
abundance: -
CDR3nt: TGTGCCAGCAGTTTTGAGTACACTGAAGCTTTCTTT
CDR3aa: CASSFEYTEAFF

d_gene: TRBD1
j_gene: TRBJ1-1
v_gene: TRBV18
abundance: -
CDR3nt: TGTGCCAGCTCCCCCGGGACAGCGAACACTGAAGCTTTCTTT
CDR3aa: CASSPGTANTEAFF

d_gene: -
j_gene: TRBJ1-6
v_gene: TRBV5-3
abundance: -
CDR3nt: TGTGCCAGAAGCATACGTAGGGGATGGCCGACCTATAATTCACCCCTCCACTTT
CDR3aa: CARSIRRGWPTYNSPLHF

d_gene: -
j_gene: TRBJ2-5
v_gene: TRBV6-5
abundance: -
CDR3nt: TGTGCCAGCAGTCCCGGAACAGGGTACCAAGAGACCCAGTACTTC
CDR3aa: CASSPGTGYQETQYF

d_gene: -
j_gene: TRBJ2-2
v_gene: TRBV29-1
abundance: -
CDR3nt: TGCAGCGTTGAAACGGTGAACACCGGGGAGCTGTTTTTT
CDR3aa: CSVETVNTGELFF

d_gene: -
j_gene: TRBJ1-2
v_gene: TRBV24-1
abundance: -
CDR3nt: TGTGCCACCAGTACGGGGTACTATGGCTACACCTTC
CDR3aa: CATSTGYYGYTF

d_gene: TRBD2
j_gene: TRBJ2-1
v_gene: TRBV7-6
abundance: -
CDR3nt: TGTGCCAGCAGCTTGCTAAGCGGGGAGACCTACAATGAGCAGTTCTTC
CDR3aa: CASSLLSGETYNEQFF

d_gene: -
j_gene: TRBJ2-7
v_gene: TRBV11-2
abundance: -
CDR3nt: TGTGCCAGCAGCCCGCGGGACAGACCCTCCTACGAGCAGTACTTC
CDR3aa: CASSPRDRPSYEQYF

d_gene: -
j_gene: TRBJ1-5
v_gene: TRBV12-3/TRBV12-4
abundance: -
CDR3nt: TGTGCCAGCAGAAGTACAGGGCCGCCCCAGCATTTT
CDR3aa: CASRSTGPPQHF

d_gene: TRBD2
j_gene: TRBJ2-3
v_gene: TRBV27
abundance: -
CDR3nt: TGTGCCAGCAGTCCGGGCGGGAGGGCCAGAGATACGCAGTATTTT
CDR3aa: CASSPGGRARDTQYF

d_gene: -
j_gene: TRBJ1-1
v_gene: TRBV4-1
abundance: -
CDR3nt: TGCGCCAGCAGCCTTCCCCCCCGGGGAAGTTTGAACACTGAAGCTTTCTTT
CDR3aa: CASSLPPRGSLNTEAFF

d_gene: -
j_gene: TRBJ1-2
v_gene: TRBV2
abundance: -
CDR3nt: TGTGCCAGCAGCGGCCGTCGGGGGGCAAGGTATGGCTACACCTTC
CDR3aa: CASSGRRGARYGYTF

d_gene: TRBD2
j_gene: TRBJ2-7
v_gene: TRBV27
abundance: -
CDR3nt: TGTGCCAGCACCCCTAGCGGGAGGTTCCCCTACGAGCAGTACTTC
CDR3aa: CASTPSGRFPYEQYF

d_gene: -
j_gene: TRBJ2-7
v_gene: TRBV24-1
abundance: -
CDR3nt: TGTGCCACCAGTGAAGGGGATCCCTACGAGCAGTACTTC
CDR3aa: CATSEGDPYEQYF

d_gene: TRBD2
j_gene: TRBJ2-3
v_gene: TRBV29-1
abundance: -
CDR3nt: TGCAGCGTGGGAACTAGCGCGGATACGCAGTATTTT
CDR3aa: CSVGTSADTQYF

d_gene: TRBD1
j_gene: TRBJ1-5
v_gene: TRBV4-1
abundance: -
CDR3nt: TGCGCCAGCAGCCAACCTTTAGGGGGACAGGGGGATCAGCCCCAGCATTTT
CDR3aa: CASSQPLGGQGDQPQHF

d_gene: -
j_gene: TRBJ2-3
v_gene: TRBV5-8
abundance: -
CDR3nt: TGTGCCAGCAGCAATGGCAGACTAGGCACAGATACGCAGTATTTT
CDR3aa: CASSNGRLGTDTQYF

d_gene: -
j_gene: TRBJ1-1
v_gene: TRBV5-1
abundance: -
CDR3nt: TGCGCCAGCCGTCGAGAGCCCACTGAAGCTTTCTTT
CDR3aa: CASRREPTEAFF